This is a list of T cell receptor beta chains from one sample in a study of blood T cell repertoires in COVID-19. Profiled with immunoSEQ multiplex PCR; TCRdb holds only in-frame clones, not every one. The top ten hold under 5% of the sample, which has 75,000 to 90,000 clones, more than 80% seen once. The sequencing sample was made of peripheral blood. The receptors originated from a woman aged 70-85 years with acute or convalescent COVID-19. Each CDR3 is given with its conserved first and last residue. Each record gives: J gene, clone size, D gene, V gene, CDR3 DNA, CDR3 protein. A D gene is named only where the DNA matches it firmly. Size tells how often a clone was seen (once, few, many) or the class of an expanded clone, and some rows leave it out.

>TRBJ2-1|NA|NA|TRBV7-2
TGTGCCAGCAGCTTAGCGGGGGGAAGTCAAGAGCAGTTCTTC
CASSLAGGSQEQFF
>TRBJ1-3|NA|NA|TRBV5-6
TGTGCCAGCAGTTCTACGGGGGGCCGCTCTGGAAACACCATATATTTT
CASSSTGGRSGNTIYF
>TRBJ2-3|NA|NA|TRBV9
TGTGCCAGCAGCATAGGTCTTAGCACAGATACGCAGTATTTT
CASSIGLSTDTQYF
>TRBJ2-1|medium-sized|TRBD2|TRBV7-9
TGTGCCAGCAGCTTAAGAAGCGGGGGCAATGAGCAGTTCTTC
CASSLRSGGNEQFF
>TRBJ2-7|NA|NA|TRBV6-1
TGTGCCAGCAGTGAAGGGTATCTTGGCAGCGGATACGAGCAGTACTTC
CASSEGYLGSGYEQYF
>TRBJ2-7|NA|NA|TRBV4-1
TGCGCCAGCAGCCAAGGAGCGCAGGGGGGCCACGAGCAGTACTTC
CASSQGAQGGHEQYF
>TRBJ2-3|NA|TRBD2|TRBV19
TGTGCCAGTACTACGACTAGCGGGGACACAGATACGCAGTATTTT
CASTTTSGDTDTQYF
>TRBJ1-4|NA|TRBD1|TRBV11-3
TGTGCCAGCAGCCGACAGGGACCTTCAGAAAAACTGTTTTTT
CASSRQGPSEKLFF
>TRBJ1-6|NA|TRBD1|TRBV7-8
TGTGCCAGCAGCCTCCTTCGACAGGGAAGTTCACCCCTCCACTTT
CASSLLRQGSSPLHF
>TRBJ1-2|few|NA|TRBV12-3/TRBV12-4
TGTGCCAGCACCTTAGGCAGGGCGGATGGCTACACCTTC
CASTLGRADGYTF
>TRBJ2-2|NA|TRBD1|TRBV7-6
TGTGCCAGCAGCCTTGCTGACCTGGGACAGGGGGCAAACACCGGGGAGCTGTTTTTT
CASSLADLGQGANTGELFF
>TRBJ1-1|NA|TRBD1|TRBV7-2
TGTGCCAGCAGCTCCACTTTGACAGGGCAGGGAGCTTTCTTT
CASSSTLTGQGAFF
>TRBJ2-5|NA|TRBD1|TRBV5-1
TGCGCCAGCAGCTTGGGGGACAGGGGGCGAGTAAGAGAGACCCAGTACTTC
CASSLGDRGRVRETQYF
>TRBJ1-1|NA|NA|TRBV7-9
TGTGCCAGCAGCTTAGCCCTGGGGCGAGTCACTGAAGCTTTCTTT
CASSLALGRVTEAFF
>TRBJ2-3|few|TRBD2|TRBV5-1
TGCGCCAGCAGCGCACTAGCGGTCACCTACACAGATACGCAGTATTTT
CASSALAVTYTDTQYF
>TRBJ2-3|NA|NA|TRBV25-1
TGTGCCAGCAGTGAATTCCAGGGTGCAGATACGCAGTATTTT
CASSEFQGADTQYF
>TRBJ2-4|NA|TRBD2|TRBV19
TGTGCCAGTAGCTACATTTCGGGGGGGGATACCAAAAACATTCAGTACTTC
CASSYISGGDTKNIQYF
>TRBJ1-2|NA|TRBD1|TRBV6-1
TGTGCCAGCAGTGAAGTGCAGGGGGAGGCCTATGGCTACACCTTC
CASSEVQGEAYGYTF
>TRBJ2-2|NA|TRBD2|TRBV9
TGTGCCAGCAGCCCTTGGACTAGCGGGGTGCGCGGGGAGCTGTTTTTT
CASSPWTSGVRGELFF
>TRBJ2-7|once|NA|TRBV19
TGTGCCAGTAGTATAGAACTCAATGCGGGGGCTGGGGAGCAGTACTTC
CASSIELNAGAGEQYF
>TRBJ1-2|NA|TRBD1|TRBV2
TGTGCCAGCAGAACAGGGGGCTTCTATGGCTACACCTTC
CASRTGGFYGYTF
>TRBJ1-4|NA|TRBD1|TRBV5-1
TGCGCCAGCAGCACCGGTCCCGGGACAGGGATACCTAATGAAAAACTGTTTTTT
CASSTGPGTGIPNEKLFF
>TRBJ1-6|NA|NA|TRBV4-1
TGCGCCAGCAGCCTCAGGGAAGGGGATTCACCCCTCCACTTT
CASSLREGDSPLHF
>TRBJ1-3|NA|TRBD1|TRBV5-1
TGCGCCAGCACAGACAGGGCCTCTGGAAACACCATATATTTT
CASTDRASGNTIYF
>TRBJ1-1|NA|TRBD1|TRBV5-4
TGTGCCAGCAGCACAAGGGACGGGACAGGGTATAATACTGAAGCTTTCTTT
CASSTRDGTGYNTEAFF
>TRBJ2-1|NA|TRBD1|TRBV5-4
TGTGCCAGCAGCTCCCGACAGGGCGGTGAGCAGTTCTTC
CASSSRQGGEQFF
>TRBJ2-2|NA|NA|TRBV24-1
TGTGCCACCAGTGGATTAGGGGGCACCGGGGAGCTGTTTTTT
CATSGLGGTGELFF
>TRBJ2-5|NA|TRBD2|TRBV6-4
TGTGCCAGCAGTGTTACAGCGGGGTCGCAAGAGACCCAGTACTTC
CASSVTAGSQETQYF
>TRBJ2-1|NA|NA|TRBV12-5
TGTGCTAGTGGGCCGGGTAACAGGGATGAGCAGTTCTTC
CASGPGNRDEQFF